Below are 22 T cell receptor beta chains sequenced from a single sample in a study of T cell responses to AZD1222 COVID-19 vaccine. TCRdb keeps only in-frame clones here, not all; method: immunoSEQ multiplex PCR. The table records roughly 150,000 clones, more than 85% of them present only once. Sequences were derived from peripheral blood, sampled on day 0 of AZD1222 vaccination. The receptors shown here come from an adult in good health.

This sequence joins TRBV7-9 and TRBJ1-1, with D uncertain. Looked up from germline, CDR1 is SEHNR and CDR2 is FQNEAQ (reference sequence). Trimming shortened V by 6 bases and J by 2 bases, and 13 bases separated the two germline ends. The CDR3 runs to 14 residues. CDR3 in amino acids: CASRLVNGNTEAFF. CDR3 coding DNA: TGTGCCAGCAGGCTGGTGAATGGAAACACTGAAGCTTTCTTT.

The genes are TRBV5-8 and TRBJ2-1; D call uncertain. This CDR3 has 13 amino acids. V was pared by 4 bases and J by 8 bases, with 13 bases between. Germline values: CDR1 SGHTS, CDR2 YDEGEE. The CDR3 loop is CASSPAPSYEQFF. Written as DNA, the CDR3 is TGTGCCAGCAGCCCCGCCCCAAGTTATGAGCAGTTCTTC.

This chain links TRBV4-2 with TRBJ2-3; 13 bases line up with TRBD2. Trimming at V came to 0 bases and at J to 4 bases, leaving 19 bases not matched to a gene. CDR3 size: 22 residues. In germline, CDR1 is LGHNA, CDR2 YNFKEQ. The CDR3 DNA follows: TGTGCCAGCAGCCAAGATCCTCCCGCCGCAGGACTAGCGGGAGCGGGATCAGATACGCAGTATTTT. Amino acid sequence: CASSQDPPAAGLAGAGSDTQYF.

This clone showed up just once. The chain recombines TRBV19 with TRBJ2-3; D not resolved. The CDR3 totals 14 residues. The V gene's germline CDR1 is LNHDA and CDR2 SQIVND (reference sequence). The V end lost 5 bases, the J end lost 2 bases, and 11 bases lay between the germline ends. The CDR3 bases are TGTGCCAGTAGTGCCGTGGGGAACACAGATACGCAGTATTTT. This translates into CASSAVGNTDTQYF. Full variable domain (remainder filled in from reference TRBV19 and TRBJ2-3): DGGITQSPKYLFRKEGQNVTLSCEQNLNHDAMYWYRQDPGQGLRLIYYSQIVNDFQKGDIAEGYSVSREKKESFPLTVTSAQKNPTAFYLCASSAVGNTDTQYFGPGTRLTVL.

As DNA, the CDR3 is TGTGCCAGCATCCGGGACCCCGGGGGAGAGACCCAGTACTTC. Translation: CASIRDPGGETQYF. The chain employs TRBV6-5 and TRBJ2-5; the D gene is possibly TRBD2 (6 bases). The CDR3 covers 14 residues. Germline CDR1 and CDR2: MNHEY and SVGAGI. Trimming pared 7 bases from V and 4 bases from J, leaving 16 bases between.

This chain connects TRBV6-6 to TRBJ2-7; D possibly corresponds to TRBD1 (6 bases). From germline, CDR1 is MNHNY and CDR2 SVGAGI (reference sequence). V lost 10 bases and J 4 bases, leaving 20 bases between the germline ends. The CDR3 has 14 residues. CDR3 amino acids: CATKITGSKYEQYF. The CDR3 coding sequence is TGTGCCACCAAGATTACAGGGAGTAAGTACGAGCAGTACTTC.

The gene calls are TRBV30 and TRBJ1-2; no clear D gene. CDR3 length: 13 amino acids. The germline CDR1 and CDR2 sequences are GTSNPN and SVGIG (reference sequence). Trimming took off 0 bases at V and 5 bases at J, with 10 bases between the two ends. CDR3 sequence: CAWSVRTDYGYTF. The CDR3 nucleotides are TGTGCCTGGAGTGTACGCACGGATTATGGCTACACCTTC.

The DNA of the CDR3 is TGTGCCAGTAGGGGACAGTCCCGAGGGAACTATGGCTACACCTTC. It is translated as CASRGQSRGNYGYTF. The rearrangement joins TRBV19 to TRBJ1-2; TRBD1 matches 7 bases. The germline V gene encodes CDR1 LNHDA and CDR2 SQIVND (reference sequence). CDR3 length: 15 residues. V gave up 6 bases and J gave up 2 bases; unmatched junction bases: 9.

The chain uses TRBV30 and TRBJ1-3; TRBD1 agrees at 7 bases. The V and J ends lost 1 base and 0 bases, in that order; junction bases with no gene match: 3. The germline gives CDR1 GTSNPN, CDR2 SVGIG (reference sequence). This CDR3 has 15 residues. CDR3 sequence: CAWSGDSNSGNTIYF. CDR3 sequence (DNA): TGTGCCTGGAGTGGGGACAGCAACTCTGGAAACACCATATATTTT.

This clone was seen just once. J is TRBJ1-2 and V is TRBV7-9; D remains ambiguous. Germline-derived CDR1 and CDR2 are SEHNR and FQNEAQ (reference sequence). The CDR3 loop spans 13 amino acids. V was pared by 1 base and J by 2 bases, with 5 bases between. As DNA, the CDR3 is TGTGCCAGCAGCTTAGAGGAGAACTATGGCTACACCTTC. This encodes CASSLEENYGYTF.

V usage is TRBV15 and J usage is TRBJ2-3; D is perhaps TRBD2 (6 bases). This CDR3 is built from 17 residues. Germline V gives CDR1 LNHNV, CDR2 YYDKDF (reference sequence). The V gene lost 1 base and the J gene lost 3 bases, with 17 bases spanning the gap. In DNA, the CDR3 is TGTGCCACCAGCAGAGGCCCCCCCGGGAGAGTGACAGATACGCAGTATTTT. It is translated as CATSRGPPGRVTDTQYF. Variable domain in full (rest from reference TRBV15 and TRBJ2-3): DAMVIQNPRYQVTQFGKPVTLSCSQTLNHNVMYWYQQKSSQAPKLLFHYYDKDFNNEADTPDNFQSRRPNTSFCFLDIRSPGLGDTAMYLCATSRGPPGRVTDTQYFGPGTRLTVL.

This sequence joins TRBV5-1 and TRBJ1-2, with TRBD1 identical over 7 bases. Germline V gene sequence: CDR1 SGHRS, CDR2 YFSETQ. The CDR3 has 17 amino acids. The junction had 16 bases not matched to a gene; V was cut back by 4 bases and J by 4 bases. CDR3 DNA sequence: TGCGCCAGCAGCCCAGCCGGGACAGAAATTTCCTTCTATGGCTACACCTTC. It specifies CASSPAGTEISFYGYTF.

The chain couples TRBV6-5 to TRBJ2-1; the D gene is possibly TRBD2 (6 bases). Germline CDR1 MNHEY, CDR2 SVGAGI. This CDR3 contains 15 residues. Trimming shortened V by 0 bases and J by 8 bases, and 14 bases separated the two germline ends. Here the CDR3 DNA reads TGTGCCAGCAGTTACTCGATGCCGGGAGTCGATGAGCAGTTCTTC. Amino acid sequence: CASSYSMPGVDEQFF.

This sequence joins TRBV7-5 and TRBJ2-5; TRBD2, the table's D call, was not compared with the DNA. TRBV7-5 has pseudogene status. The CDR3 is made up of 11 amino acids. CDR3 nucleotides: TGTGCCAGAAGGCGGCGGGAGACCCAGTACTTC. This encodes CARRRRETQYF.

The chain employs TRBV5-6 and TRBJ1-1; TRBD1 agrees at 7 bases. The CDR3 has 15 amino acids. V gave up 4 bases and J gave up 5 bases; unmatched junction bases: 11. CDR1 is SGHDT, CDR2 YYEEEE, per germline. CDR3 nucleotides: TGTGCCAGCAGCCCCGCGGGAAACAGGGGTACTGAAGCTTTCTTT. Protein: CASSPAGNRGTEAFF.

This clone was recorded once. This chain connects TRBV5-4 to TRBJ1-1; D is ambiguous. The CDR3 is 15 residues long. The germline V gene encodes CDR1 SGHNT and CDR2 YYREEE (reference sequence). The V end was cut by 0 bases, the J end by 5 bases, with 14 bases between. The chain's CDR3 is CASSLGWVAGTEAFF. DNA for the CDR3: TGTGCCAGCAGCTTGGGCTGGGTAGCGGGGACTGAAGCTTTCTTT.

The V call is TRBV10-3, the J call TRBJ2-1, with 8 bases aligning to TRBD2. V lost 7 bases, J lost 7 bases, and 12 bases stayed unmatched. CDR3 length equals 15 residues. Germline CDR1 ENHRY, CDR2 SYGVKD. CDR3 in amino acids: CAIKGTSGVGNEQFF. The CDR3 region has the DNA TGTGCCATCAAGGGCACTAGCGGAGTCGGGAATGAGCAGTTCTTC.

This chain uses TRBV24-1 with TRBJ2-5; a possible D gene is TRBD2 (6 bases). The V gene's germline CDR1 is KGHDR and CDR2 SFDVKD. With 2 bases removed from V and 2 bases from J, the gap between germline ends came to 11 bases. The CDR3 spans 15 residues. Here the CDR3 DNA reads TGTGCCACCAGTGATTCTGGGGCGGGGCAAGAGACCCAGTACTTC. Translating gives CATSDSGAGQETQYF.

J is TRBJ2-1 and V is TRBV11-2; D is perhaps TRBD2 (6 bases). Trimming took off 4 bases at V and 1 base at J, with 14 bases between the two ends. CDR3 size: 16 residues. The V gene's germline CDR1 is SGHAT and CDR2 FQNNGV. The CDR3 protein is CASSSVGAGSYNEQFF. The CDR3 nucleotides read TGTGCCAGCAGCTCCGTGGGAGCGGGTTCCTACAATGAGCAGTTCTTC.

The CDR3 coding sequence is TGTGCCAGCGGGGGTAACCCCGGGACGGCCCGTCACACAGATACGCAGTATTTT. Translating it yields CASGGNPGTARHTDTQYF. This chain joins TRBV28 and TRBJ2-3, with D perhaps being TRBD1 or TRBD2 (5 bases each). The CDR3 is 18 amino acids. The germline gives CDR1 MDHEN, CDR2 SYDVKM. V lost 8 bases, J lost 2 bases, and 26 bases lay in between.

The gene calls are TRBV11-3 and TRBJ2-3, with TRBD2 matching over 9 bases. The CDR3 length is 16 residues. Trimming removed 4 bases from V and 6 bases from J; junction bases left unmatched: 11. Germline V gives CDR1 SGHNT, CDR2 YENEEA. The CDR3 coding sequence is TGTGCCAGCAGCTCCTGGTTAGCGGGAGAATCGGATACGCAGTATTTT. Translating gives CASSSWLAGESDTQYF.

The chain recombines TRBV12-3 or TRBV12-4 with TRBJ2-5; D is undetermined. The V and J ends lost 1 base and 5 bases respectively, with 8 bases between them. CDR3 length: 13 residues. The CDR3 nucleotides read TGTGCCAGCAGTTTAGAAACATGGGAGACCCAGTACTTC. Amino acids: CASSLETWETQYF.